This entry features one T cell receptor beta chain sequence. V trimming: 3 bases; J trimming: 2 bases; junction bases outside the gene matches: 1. Germline lookup yields CDR1 MGHRA and CDR2 YSYEKL. This CDR3 has 13 residues. These data come from a study of T cells after yellow fever vaccination. TCRdb analysed the 5' RACE reads with MiXCR anew, one entry per CDR3 protein. The sample lists more than 80,000 distinct CDR3 sequences, less than 6% occurring once. The receptor comes from a man aged 18 to 35 who received the YFV17D yellow fever vaccine. Sequences were derived from CD8+ T cells sorted from PBMCs, sampled 10 days after the yellow fever booster vaccination. The V and J genes are TRBV4-1 and TRBJ2-7, with 7 bases identical to TRBD1. The CDR3 region is CASSHGQAYEQYF. The CDR3 DNA follows: TGCGCCAGCAGCCACGGACAGGCCTACGAGCAGTACTTC.